These T cell receptor delta chains were read from a single sample in a study of gamma-delta chains in newborns, infants, children. TCRdb re-processed the reads via CATT. The repertoire holds 4,500 to 5,000 delta-chain clones, with less than 6.5% as singletons. Material for sequencing was blood. The origin of the receptors is a child who was a newborn, infant or young child, either healthy, febrile or measles-vaccinated (not recorded which). CDR3s include the opening cysteine and the closing phenylalanine or tryptophan. The D gene is left open where the match is weak. The size field is filled for only some rows; it gives once, few, many or a size class.

cdr3_nt	cdr3_aa	clone_size	v_call	d_call	j_call
TGTGCTCTTGGGGAGGCTTCCCGGGGTTATACTGGGGGATACGCGGATTACGCCGATAAACTCATCTTT	CALGEASRGYTGGYADYADKLIF	-	TRDV1	TRDD3	TRDJ1
TGTGCGGCAAGCGTGTTTGGGGGATACTCCTGGGACACCCGACAGATGTTTTTC	CAASVFGGYSWDTRQMFF	few	TRAV29/DV5	TRDD3	TRDJ3
TGTGCTCTTGGGGAACGGGTGAGCGTACTGGGGGAGTTGTACACCGATAAACTCATCTTT	CALGERVSVLGELYTDKLIF	medium-sized	TRDV1	TRDD3	TRDJ1
TGTGCTCTTGGGGAACGCCGACAGCGGGTGGGGTGGGTGCACGATAAACTCATCTTT	CALGERRQRVGWVHDKLIF	few	TRDV1	-	TRDJ1
TGTGCCTGTGACACCCTGGGGGAGTCCGATAAACTCATCTTT	CACDTLGESDKLIF	few	TRDV2	TRDD3	TRDJ1
TGTGCCTGTGGCACTCCCTCCCGGGCAGCACAACTCTTCTTT	CACGTPSRAAQLFF	few	TRDV2	-	TRDJ2
TGTGCCTGTGACACTGGCTGGGGGAGCTCCTGGGACACCCGACAGATGTTTTTC	CACDTGWGSSWDTRQMFF	-	TRDV2	TRDD3	TRDJ3
TGTGCCTGTGACACGGGGATACTGGCAGCACAACTCTTCTTT	CACDTGILAAQLFF	-	TRDV2	TRDD3	TRDJ2
TGTGCCTGTGACACCTTTTCTACTGGGGGATCCTGGGACACCCGACAGATGTTTTTC	CACDTFSTGGSWDTRQMFF	medium-sized	TRDV2	TRDD3	TRDJ3
TGTGCCTGTTACCCCCTTACTGGGGGCTTCACCGATAAACTCATCTTT	CACYPLTGGFTDKLIF	few	TRDV2	TRDD3	TRDJ1
TGTGCTCTTGGGGAATCGGGGCTACCGGCCTGGGGGAACCTGTACACCGATAAACTCATCTTT	CALGESGLPAWGNLYTDKLIF	-	TRDV1	TRDD3	TRDJ1
TGTGCCTGTGACACCGCTGGGGGTATAAGCTCCTGGGACACCCGACAGATGTTTTTC	CACDTAGGISSWDTRQMFF	medium-sized	TRDV2	TRDD3	TRDJ3
TGTGCCTGTGACACCGTGGGGTCCTCAAGCTCCTGGGACACCCGACAGATGTTTTTC	CACDTVGSSSSWDTRQMFF	-	TRDV2	-	TRDJ3
TGTGCTCTGGGGGAACCGAGGTACACCGATAAACTCATCTTT	CALGEPRYTDKLIF	-	TRDV1	-	TRDJ1
TGTGCCTTTAGCTGTATTCCGAAACCTACTGGGGGACCCCACACCGATAAACTCATCTTT	CAFSCIPKPTGGPHTDKLIF	-	TRDV3	TRDD3	TRDJ1
TGTGCCTGTGACCTGTTCGCTGGGGGGACCTACGATAAACTCATCTTT	CACDLFAGGTYDKLIF	few	TRDV2	TRDD3	TRDJ1
TGTGCCTGTGACATTCTGGGGGATACGCATCCCTGGGACACCCGACAGATGTTTTTC	CACDILGDTHPWDTRQMFF	-	TRDV2	TRDD3	TRDJ3
TGTGCCTGTGACAATACTGGGGGCCTCCGCTCCTGGGACACCCGACAGATGTTTTTC	CACDNTGGLRSWDTRQMFF	-	TRDV2	TRDD3	TRDJ3
TGTGCAGCAAGAGCAAGGCGTTCGGGTTTACTGGGGGATAAAGATCGGATGTGCACCGATAAACTCATCTTT	CAARARRSGLLGDKDRMCTDKLIF	-	TRAV29/DV5	TRDD3	TRDJ1
TGTGCCTGTGACACCGGAAAACTTTGGGGGATCCGAGATAGCTCCTGGGACACCCGACAGATGTTTTTC	CACDTGKLWGIRDSSWDTRQMFF	-	TRDV2	TRDD3	TRDJ3
TGTGCTCTTGGTTGGGGTCCTACTGTTGGGGGATTCTACACCGATAAACTCATCTTT	CALGWGPTVGGFYTDKLIF	-	TRDV1	TRDD3	TRDJ1
TGTGCTCTTGGGGAACTGGCCCCTTCCTACCCTCCTGGGGGATTGAGTATGACACCCGATAAACTCATCTTT	CALGELAPSYPPGGLSMTPDKLIF	-	TRDV1	-	TRDJ1
TGTGCCTTTGGTCTTCCTGCGTACTGGGGGAATCATCCCCTATCCCAGTACACCGATAAACTCATCTTT	CAFGLPAYWGNHPLSQYTDKLIF	few	TRDV3	TRDD3	TRDJ1
TGTGCCTTTAGATGCGGATACGGGGAAAATAAACTCATCTTT	CAFRCGYGENKLIF	-	TRDV3	TRDD3	TRDJ1
TGTGCCTGTGACACTTTACTGGGGGACGACTCCTGGGACACCCGACAGATGTTTTTC	CACDTLLGDDSWDTRQMFF	few	TRDV2	TRDD3	TRDJ3
TGTGCTCTTGGGGAACCCCCTCCTTCCTACAAACTGTACTGGGGGATACCGCGCGCACAACTCTTCTTT	CALGEPPPSYKLYWGIPRAQLFF	few	TRDV1	TRDD3	TRDJ2